One sample yielded the 12 T cell receptor beta chains listed below, sequenced in a study of identifying expanded T cells in peripheral blood. TCRdb's copy holds only in-frame clones and misses some; the assay was immunoSEQ multiplex PCR. Of fewer than 80,000 clones detected, around four fifths appear once; the ten largest clones hold about 19%. Sequencing used blood. The receptors here all came from a person aged 18 to 70 in good health.

CDR3 amino acids: CASLDGGPQTEAFF. The CDR3 nucleotides are TGTGCCAGTTTAGACGGGGGCCCCCAAACTGAAGCTTTCTTT. The genes are TRBV19 and TRBJ1-1, with a tentative D call TRBD1 (6 bases). V dropped 8 bases and J dropped 5 bases, with 18 bases sitting between them. Germline values: CDR1 LNHDA, CDR2 SQIVND (reference sequence). The CDR3 runs to 14 residues. Looking up the rest from reference TRBV19 and TRBJ1-1 gives the full variable domain: DGGITQSPKYLFRKEGQNVTLSCEQNLNHDAMYWYRQDPGQGLRLIYYSQIVNDFQKGDIAEGYSVSREKKESFPLTVTSAQKNPTAFYLCASLDGGPQTEAFFGQGTRLTVV.

The V call is TRBV7-9, the J call TRBJ2-2; D is perhaps TRBD1 (6 bases). V lost 7 bases and J lost 2, with 11 bases in between. CDR3 length: 14 residues. Germline lookup yields CDR1 SEHNR and CDR2 FQNEAQ (reference sequence). CDR3 region: CASTGARNTGELFF. CDR3 nucleotides: TGTGCCAGCACAGGGGCGCGTAACACCGGGGAGCTGTTTTTT.

Here the CDR3 DNA reads TGTGCCATCAGTGGGGAGGGGGGCAATCAGCCCCAGCATTTT. Protein sequence: CAISGEGGNQPQHF. The chain combines TRBV10-3 with TRBJ1-5; maybe TRBD1 (6 bases). Trimming stripped 4 bases from V and 2 bases from J, with 9 bases between. The CDR3 has 14 residues. Looked up from germline, CDR1 is ENHRY and CDR2 is SYGVKD.

V and J are TRBV19 and TRBJ1-1; D possibly corresponds to TRBD1 (5 bases). The CDR3 has 14 residues. Germline V lookup: CDR1 LNHDA, CDR2 SQIVND (reference sequence). The V and J ends lost 4 bases and 4 bases respectively, with 13 bases between them. In DNA form, the CDR3 reads TGTGCCAGTAGTAGGGGGGGGTCGTCCACTGAAGCTTTCTTT. It translates to CASSRGGSSTEAFF.

This clone appeared once. This chain joins TRBV10-1 and TRBJ2-2; 9 positions agree with TRBD1. This CDR3 has 18 residues. Losses at the gene ends were 5 bases for V and 3 bases for J; bases not matched to a gene: 13. The germline V gene encodes CDR1 WNHNN and CDR2 SYGVQD (reference sequence). In nucleotides, the CDR3 is TGCGCCAGCAGTTATTGTTTTACCGGGACAGGGCACACCGGGGAGCTGTTTTTT. Protein product: CASSYCFTGTGHTGELFF.

Only a few counts were recorded for this clone. The CDR3 DNA reads as TGTGCCAGCAGCCAAGAAGGGGTCAACTCTGGGGCCAACGTCCTGACTTTC. This codes for CASSQEGVNSGANVLTF. The rearrangement joins TRBV4-2 to TRBJ2-6; the D gene is possibly TRBD1 (5 bases). Germline V gene sequence: CDR1 LGHNA, CDR2 YNFKEQ. There are 17 residues in the CDR3. Between the trimmed V and J ends, which lost 0 bases and 0 bases, there was a span of 9 bases.

In nucleotides, the CDR3 is TGTGCCAGCCGAGGAAAGGGCAATCAGCCCCAGCATTTT. Translation: CASRGKGNQPQHF. J is TRBJ1-5 and V is TRBV6-5, with no clear D. Per the germline V gene, CDR1 is MNHEY and CDR2 is SVGAGI. The CDR3 is made up of 13 amino acids. V lost 8 bases and J 2 bases, leaving 10 bases between the germline ends.

This chain links TRBV27 with TRBJ2-2; 8 nucleotides line up with TRBD1. V lost 6 bases and J lost 7; bases outside the gene matches: 7. Germline CDR1 reads MNHEY; CDR2 reads SMNVEV (reference sequence). This CDR3 region has 14 residues. CDR3 sequence: CASRERTGRGELFF. The CDR3 region has the DNA TGTGCCAGCAGAGAGAGGACAGGGCGCGGGGAGCTGTTTTTT.

This clone was recorded once. The genes are TRBV28 and TRBJ1-1; D is undetermined. Germline-derived CDR1 and CDR2 are MDHEN and SYDVKM. V shed 6 bases and J shed 11 bases, with 13 bases lying between them. The CDR3 extends over 11 amino acids. CDR3 coding DNA: TGTGCCAGCAGAATCCATAGTTATGCTTTCTTT. Translation: CASRIHSYAFF. Variable domain in full (rest from reference TRBV28 and TRBJ1-1): DVKVTQSSRYLVKRTGEKVFLECVQDMDHENMFWYRQDPGLGLRLIYFSYDVKMKEKGDIPEGYSVSREKKERFSLILESASTNQTSMYLCASRIHSYAFFGQGTRLTVV.

The gene calls are TRBV9 and TRBJ2-7, with D perhaps matching TRBD1 (5 bases). Germline V CDR1 and CDR2: SGDLS, YYNGEE. This CDR3 is built from 16 residues. V lost 0 bases and J 1 base, leaving 14 bases between the germline ends. The CDR3 coding sequence is TGTGCCAGCAGCGTAGACGCAGGGTCCCCGTCCTACGAGCAGTACTTC. It codes for CASSVDAGSPSYEQYF.

This clone was found a few times. This chain uses TRBV4-1 with TRBJ2-1; 12 nucleotides align to TRBD1. Germline CDR1 and CDR2: MGHRA and YSYEKL. This CDR3 comprises 16 residues. V was pared by 3 bases and J by 7 bases, with 7 bases of the junction left unmatched. This CDR3 is CASSQGDRGLRNEQFF. The CDR3 nucleotides read TGCGCCAGCAGCCAGGGGGACAGGGGGCTTCGGAATGAGCAGTTCTTC.

The J gene is TRBJ1-5, the V gene TRBV15; the D gene is possibly TRBD1 (6 bases). The CDR3 extends over 14 amino acids. The ends were cut back, 3 bases at V and 7 bases at J, with 13 bases in the middle. Germline assignment: CDR1 LNHNV and CDR2 YYDKDF (reference sequence). The CDR3 DNA follows: TGTGCCACCAGCAGGGAGGGGGAGAGCCAGCCCCAGCATTTT. Amino acids: CATSREGESQPQHF.